Below, one T cell receptor beta chain is given with its context. These data belong to a study of shared clonotypes between healthy human individuals. Whole-study context: Each donor had three CD4 naive, three CD4 memory, two CD8 naive and one CD8 memory plate.

Sorted-subset replicate PCR reactions contained 150 to 200 ng DNA, corresponding to some 29,000 T cell genomes. Libraries were prepared by immunoSEQ multiplex PCR; TCRdb keeps only in-frame clonotypes and omits some of them. The sample lists about 2.3 million clones, 90% to 95% occurring once. The CDR3 totals 16 residues. Germline V gene data show CDR1 as ENHRY and CDR2 as SYGVKD. With V trimmed by 8 bases and J by 1 base, 8 bases remained unmatched. The rearrangement joins TRBV10-3 to TRBJ1-5; 10 bases agree with TRBD1. Specimen: naive CD4+ T cells from PBMCs. Subset given: CD45RA+ positively selected. The clonotype originates from a man younger than 35 in good health. Some clones in this sample may be carry-over from other donors' samples. The CDR3 nucleotides are TGTGCCATCGGGACCGGGACAGGGGAAAGCAATCAGCCCCAGCATTTT. This gives the protein CAIGTGTGESNQPQHF.